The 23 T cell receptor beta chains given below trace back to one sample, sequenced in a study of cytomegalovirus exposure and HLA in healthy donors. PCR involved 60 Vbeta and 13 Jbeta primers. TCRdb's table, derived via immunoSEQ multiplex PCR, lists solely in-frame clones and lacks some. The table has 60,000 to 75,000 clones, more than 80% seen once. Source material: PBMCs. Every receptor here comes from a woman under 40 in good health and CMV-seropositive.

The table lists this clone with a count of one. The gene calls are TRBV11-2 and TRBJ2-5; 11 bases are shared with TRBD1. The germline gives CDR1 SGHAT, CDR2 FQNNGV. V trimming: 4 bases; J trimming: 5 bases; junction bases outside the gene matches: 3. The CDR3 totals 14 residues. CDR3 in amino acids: CASSWTGGRETQYF. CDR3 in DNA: TGTGCCAGCAGCTGGACAGGGGGCAGGGAGACCCAGTACTTC.

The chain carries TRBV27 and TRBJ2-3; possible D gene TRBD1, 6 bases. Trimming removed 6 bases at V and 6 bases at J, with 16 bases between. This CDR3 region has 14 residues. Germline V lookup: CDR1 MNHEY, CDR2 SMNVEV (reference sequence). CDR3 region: CASRDWTVRDTQYF. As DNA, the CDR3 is TGTGCCAGCAGAGATTGGACAGTTCGGGATACGCAGTATTTT.

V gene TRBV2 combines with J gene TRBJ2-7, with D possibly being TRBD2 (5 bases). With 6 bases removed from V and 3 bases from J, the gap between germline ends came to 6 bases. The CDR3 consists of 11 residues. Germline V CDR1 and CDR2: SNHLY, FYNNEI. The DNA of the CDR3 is TGTGCCAGCAGGCGGGTCTACGAGCAGTACTTC. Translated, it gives CASRRVYEQYF.

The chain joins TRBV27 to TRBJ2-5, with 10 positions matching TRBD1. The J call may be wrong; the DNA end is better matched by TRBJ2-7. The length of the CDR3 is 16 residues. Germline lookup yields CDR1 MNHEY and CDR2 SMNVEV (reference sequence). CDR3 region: CASSPGTGVGYYEQYF. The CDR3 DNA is TGTGCCAGCAGTCCGGGGACAGGGGTGGGGTACTACGAGCAGTACTTC.

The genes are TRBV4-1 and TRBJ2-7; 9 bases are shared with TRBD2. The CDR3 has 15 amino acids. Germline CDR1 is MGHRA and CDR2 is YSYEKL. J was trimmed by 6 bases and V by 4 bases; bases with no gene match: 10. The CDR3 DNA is TGCGCCAGCAGCCGGTTAGCGGGAGTTTCGGTCGAGCAGTACTTC. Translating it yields CASSRLAGVSVEQYF.

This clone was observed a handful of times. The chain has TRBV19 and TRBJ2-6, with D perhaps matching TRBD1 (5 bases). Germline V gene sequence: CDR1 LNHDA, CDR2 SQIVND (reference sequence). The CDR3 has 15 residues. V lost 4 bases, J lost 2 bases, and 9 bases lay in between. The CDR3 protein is CASSTQGAGANVLTF. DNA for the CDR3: TGTGCCAGTAGTACTCAGGGTGCTGGGGCCAACGTCCTGACTTTC. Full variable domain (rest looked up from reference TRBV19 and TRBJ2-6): DGGITQSPKYLFRKEGQNVTLSCEQNLNHDAMYWYRQDPGQGLRLIYYSQIVNDFQKGDIAEGYSVSREKKESFPLTVTSAQKNPTAFYLCASSTQGAGANVLTFGAGSRLTVL.

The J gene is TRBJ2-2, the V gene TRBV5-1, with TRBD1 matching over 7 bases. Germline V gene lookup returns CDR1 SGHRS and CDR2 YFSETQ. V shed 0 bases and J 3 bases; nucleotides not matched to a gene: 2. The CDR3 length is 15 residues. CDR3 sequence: CASSLGDSYTGELFF. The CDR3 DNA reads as TGCGCCAGCAGCTTGGGGGACAGTTACACCGGGGAGCTGTTTTTT.

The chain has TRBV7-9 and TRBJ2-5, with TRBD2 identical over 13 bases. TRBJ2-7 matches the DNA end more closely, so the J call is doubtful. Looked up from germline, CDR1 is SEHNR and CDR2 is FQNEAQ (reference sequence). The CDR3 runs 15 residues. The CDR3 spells CASSRTSGSSYEQYF. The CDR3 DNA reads TGTGCCAGCAGCCGGACTAGCGGGAGCTCCTACGAGCAGTACTTC.

The CDR3 loop is CASGERVSSGNTIYF. The CDR3 nucleotides are TGTGCCAGCGGGGAGAGGGTTAGCTCTGGAAACACCATATATTTT. The chain carries TRBV27 and TRBJ1-3, with D unresolved. This CDR3 is built from 15 residues. Looked up from germline, CDR1 is MNHEY and CDR2 is SMNVEV (reference sequence). The ends were cut back, 8 bases at V and 0 bases at J, with 14 bases in the middle.

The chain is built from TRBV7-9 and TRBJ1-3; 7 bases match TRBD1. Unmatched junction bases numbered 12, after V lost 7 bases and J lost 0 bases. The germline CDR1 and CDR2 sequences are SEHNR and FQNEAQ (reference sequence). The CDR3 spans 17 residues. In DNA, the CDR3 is TGTGCCAGCACCCCCACCAGACAGGGTACCTCTGGAAACACCATATATTTT. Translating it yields CASTPTRQGTSGNTIYF.

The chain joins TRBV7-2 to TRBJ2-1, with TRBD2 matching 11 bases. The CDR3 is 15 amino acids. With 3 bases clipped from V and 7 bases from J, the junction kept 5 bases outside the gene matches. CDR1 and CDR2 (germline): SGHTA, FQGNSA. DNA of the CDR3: TGTGCCAGCAGCTTGGCGGGACTAGCGGCTAATGAGCAGTTCTTC. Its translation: CASSLAGLAANEQFF.

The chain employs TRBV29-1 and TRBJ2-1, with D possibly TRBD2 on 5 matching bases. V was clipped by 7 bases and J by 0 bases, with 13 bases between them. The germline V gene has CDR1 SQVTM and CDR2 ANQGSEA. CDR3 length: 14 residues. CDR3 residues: CSGTDELSYNEQFF. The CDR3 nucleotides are TGCAGCGGGACTGACGAACTCTCCTACAATGAGCAGTTCTTC.

CDR3 nucleotide sequence: TGTGCCAGTAGCCCGGGAGGGGGATTCCCCACAGATACGCAGTATTTT. Translation: CASSPGGGFPTDTQYF. The rearrangement uses TRBV19 and TRBJ2-3; TRBD2 matches 8 bases. The CDR3 sequence is 16 residues long. Germline V lookup: CDR1 LNHDA, CDR2 SQIVND (reference sequence). Trimming at V came to 6 bases and at J to 2 bases, leaving 10 bases not matched to a gene.

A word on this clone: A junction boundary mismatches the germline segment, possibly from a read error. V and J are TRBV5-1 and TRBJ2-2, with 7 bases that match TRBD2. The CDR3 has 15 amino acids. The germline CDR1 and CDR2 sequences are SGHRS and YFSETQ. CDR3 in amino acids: CASKLASANTEELFF. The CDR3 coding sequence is TGCGCCAGCAAACTAGCGAGCGCGAACACCGAGGAGCTGTTTTTT.

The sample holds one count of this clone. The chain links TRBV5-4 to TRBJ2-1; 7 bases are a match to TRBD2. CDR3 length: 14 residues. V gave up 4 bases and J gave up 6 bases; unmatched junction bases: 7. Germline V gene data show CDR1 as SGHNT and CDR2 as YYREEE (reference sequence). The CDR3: CASSASGAVNEQFF. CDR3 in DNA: TGTGCCAGCAGCGCTAGCGGAGCAGTCAATGAGCAGTTCTTC.

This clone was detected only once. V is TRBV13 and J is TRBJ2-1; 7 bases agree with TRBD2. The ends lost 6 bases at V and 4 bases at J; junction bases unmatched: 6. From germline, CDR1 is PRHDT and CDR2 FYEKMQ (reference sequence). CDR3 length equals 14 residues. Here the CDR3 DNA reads TGTGCCAGCAGAAGGGGCGGGGGTTACAATGAGCAGTTCTTC. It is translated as CASRRGGGYNEQFF.

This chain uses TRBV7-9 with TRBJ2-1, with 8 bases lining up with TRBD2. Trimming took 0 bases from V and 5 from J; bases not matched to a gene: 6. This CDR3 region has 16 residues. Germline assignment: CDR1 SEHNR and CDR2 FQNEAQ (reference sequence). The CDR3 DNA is TGTGCCAGCAGCTTAGCAATCCAGCGGGAGAACAATGAGCAGTTCTTC. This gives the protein CASSLAIQRENNEQFF.

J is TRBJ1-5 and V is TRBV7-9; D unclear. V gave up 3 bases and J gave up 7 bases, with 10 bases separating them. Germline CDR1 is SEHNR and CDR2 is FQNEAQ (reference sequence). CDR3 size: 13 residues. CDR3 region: CASSLYGGQPQHF. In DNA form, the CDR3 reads TGTGCCAGCAGCTTGTACGGCGGACAGCCCCAGCATTTT.

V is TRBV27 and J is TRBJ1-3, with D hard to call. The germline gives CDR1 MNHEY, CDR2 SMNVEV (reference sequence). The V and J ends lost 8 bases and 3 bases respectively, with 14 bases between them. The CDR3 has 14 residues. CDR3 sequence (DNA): TGTGCCAGCGCCCGTCACAGAAATGGAAACACCATATATTTT. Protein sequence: CASARHRNGNTIYF.

CDR3 loop: CASSWERATGEQYF. CDR3 DNA sequence: TGTGCCAGCAGCTGGGAGAGGGCGACGGGCGAGCAGTACTTC. The chain has TRBV28 and TRBJ2-7; possibly TRBD2 for D (5 bases). CDR3 size: 14 residues. V lost 6 bases to trimming and J lost 6 bases, with 18 bases between them. Germline-derived CDR1 and CDR2 are MDHEN and SYDVKM.

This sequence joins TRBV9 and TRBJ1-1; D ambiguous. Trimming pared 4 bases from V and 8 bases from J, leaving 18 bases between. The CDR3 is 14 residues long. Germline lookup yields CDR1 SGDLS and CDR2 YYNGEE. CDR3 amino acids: CASSPRPTGGEAFF. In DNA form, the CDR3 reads TGTGCCAGCAGCCCCCGTCCGACGGGTGGGGAAGCTTTCTTT.

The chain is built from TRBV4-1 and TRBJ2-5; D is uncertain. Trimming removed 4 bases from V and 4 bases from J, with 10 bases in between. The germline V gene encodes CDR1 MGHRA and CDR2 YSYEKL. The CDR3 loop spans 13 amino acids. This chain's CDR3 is CASSPTQRETQYF. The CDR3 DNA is TGCGCCAGCAGCCCGACACAAAGAGAGACCCAGTACTTC.

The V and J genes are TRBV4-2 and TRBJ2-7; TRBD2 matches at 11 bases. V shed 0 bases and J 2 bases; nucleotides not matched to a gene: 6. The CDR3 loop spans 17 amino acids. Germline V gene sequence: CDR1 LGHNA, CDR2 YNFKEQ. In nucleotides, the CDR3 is TGTGCCAGCAGCCAAGAATCCCTACTAGCGGGAGCCTACGAGCAGTACTTC. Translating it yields CASSQESLLAGAYEQYF.